This T cell receptor (beta chain) was identified in a study of cytomegalovirus exposure and HLA in healthy donors. As for the study in general: An early data release held approximately 80 million unique TCRs from HLA-typed donors. Clustering assigned 70% to 85% of the 350 to 400 genotyped donors to the Caucasian-associated ancestry cluster.

The V and J ends lost 3 bases and 5 bases respectively, with 14 bases between them. This CDR3 has 15 amino acids. In germline, CDR1 is SGHTS, CDR2 YDEGEE. Study outcomes and limitations: A cluster of highly shared sequence variants was likely a sequencing artifact.

As for this clone: Its cognate antigen is unknown.

The primer mix had 60 Vbeta and 13 Jbeta primers. The table came from immunoSEQ multiplex PCR; TCRdb's copy has only in-frame clones and leaves some out. The data show roughly 140,000 clones, 64% seen once. Input material: PBMCs. The sequence derives from a woman younger than 45 in good health and CMV-seropositive. The J gene is TRBJ1-4, the V gene TRBV5-8, with D perhaps matching TRBD1 (6 bases). The CDR3 bases are TGTGCCAGCAGCTATATGGGAACAGGGAATGAAAAACTGTTTTTT. Translation gives CASSYMGTGNEKLFF.